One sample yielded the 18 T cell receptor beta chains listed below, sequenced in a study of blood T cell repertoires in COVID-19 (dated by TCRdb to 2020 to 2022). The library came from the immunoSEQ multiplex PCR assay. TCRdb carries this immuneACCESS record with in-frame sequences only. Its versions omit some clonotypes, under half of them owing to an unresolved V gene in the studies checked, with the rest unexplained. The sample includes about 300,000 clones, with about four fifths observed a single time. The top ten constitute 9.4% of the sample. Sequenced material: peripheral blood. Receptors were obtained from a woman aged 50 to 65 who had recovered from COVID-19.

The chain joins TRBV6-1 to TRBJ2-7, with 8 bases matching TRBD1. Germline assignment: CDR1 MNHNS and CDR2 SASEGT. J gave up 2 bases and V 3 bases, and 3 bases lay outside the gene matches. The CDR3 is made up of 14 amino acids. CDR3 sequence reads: CASSEGTGPYEQYF. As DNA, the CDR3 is TGTGCCAGCAGTGAGGGGACAGGCCCCTACGAGCAGTACTTC.

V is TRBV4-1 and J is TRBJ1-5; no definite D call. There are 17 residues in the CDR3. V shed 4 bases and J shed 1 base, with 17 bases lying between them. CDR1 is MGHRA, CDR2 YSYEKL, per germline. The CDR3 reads CASSPQLGRLSNQPQHF. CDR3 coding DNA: TGCGCCAGCAGCCCACAATTGGGCAGGCTCAGCAATCAGCCCCAGCATTTT.

As DNA, the CDR3 is TGTGCCAGCAGTGATTCAGGGTCCACTGAAGCTTTCTTT. It translates to CASSDSGSTEAFF. The gene calls are TRBV2 and TRBJ1-1; D might be TRBD1 (5 bases). V lost 3 bases to trimming and J lost 4 bases, with 9 bases between them. Germline values: CDR1 SNHLY, CDR2 FYNNEI. The CDR3 runs to 13 residues. Full variable domain (remainder filled in from reference TRBV2 and TRBJ1-1): EPEVTQTPSHQVTQMGQEVILRCVPISNHLYFYWYRQILGQKVEFLVSFYNNEISEKSEIFDDQFSVERPDGSNFTLKIRSTKLEDSAMYFCASSDSGSTEAFFGQGTRLTVV.

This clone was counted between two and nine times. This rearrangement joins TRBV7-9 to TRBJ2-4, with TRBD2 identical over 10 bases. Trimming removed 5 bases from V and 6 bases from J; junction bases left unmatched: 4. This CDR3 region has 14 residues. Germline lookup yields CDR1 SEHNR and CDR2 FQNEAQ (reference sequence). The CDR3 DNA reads TGTGCCAGCAGCCCGGAGCGGGAGGGAAACATTCAGTACTTC. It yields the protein CASSPEREGNIQYF.

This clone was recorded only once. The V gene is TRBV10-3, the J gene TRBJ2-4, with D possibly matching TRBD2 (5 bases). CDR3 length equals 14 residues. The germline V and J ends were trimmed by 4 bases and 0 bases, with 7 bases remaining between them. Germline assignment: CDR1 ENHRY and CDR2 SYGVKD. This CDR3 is CAISGGSAKNIQYF. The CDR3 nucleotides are TGTGCCATCAGTGGAGGGTCAGCCAAAAACATTCAGTACTTC.

Here the CDR3 DNA reads TGTGCCAGTAGTATAGGCGGGAGGGCCGGGGATACGCAGTATTTT. Encoded protein: CASSIGGRAGDTQYF. The V and J genes are TRBV19 and TRBJ2-3, with 9 positions matching TRBD2. Germline loops: CDR1 LNHDA, CDR2 SQIVND (reference sequence). The CDR3 has 15 amino acids. With V trimmed by 1 base and J by 6 bases, 5 bases remained unmatched. Complete variable domain (other parts from reference TRBV19 and TRBJ2-3): DGGITQSPKYLFRKEGQNVTLSCEQNLNHDAMYWYRQDPGQGLRLIYYSQIVNDFQKGDIAEGYSVSREKKESFPLTVTSAQKNPTAFYLCASSIGGRAGDTQYFGPGTRLTVL.

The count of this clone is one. The CDR3 DNA reads TGCGCCAGCAGCTTATTCCAGGGCGGGAACACTGAAGCTTTCTTT. It translates to CASSLFQGGNTEAFF. The chain joins TRBV5-1 to TRBJ1-1, with D possibly being TRBD1 (5 bases). V was clipped by 2 bases and J by 1 base, with 12 bases between them. Germline CDR1 reads SGHRS; CDR2 reads YFSETQ. The CDR3 has 15 residues.

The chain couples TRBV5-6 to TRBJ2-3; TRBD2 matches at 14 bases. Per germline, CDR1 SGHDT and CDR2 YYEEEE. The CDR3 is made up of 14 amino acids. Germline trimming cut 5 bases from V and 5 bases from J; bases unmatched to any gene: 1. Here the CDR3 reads CASRGLAGGDTQYF. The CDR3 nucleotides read TGTGCCAGCAGAGGACTAGCGGGGGGAGATACGCAGTATTTT.

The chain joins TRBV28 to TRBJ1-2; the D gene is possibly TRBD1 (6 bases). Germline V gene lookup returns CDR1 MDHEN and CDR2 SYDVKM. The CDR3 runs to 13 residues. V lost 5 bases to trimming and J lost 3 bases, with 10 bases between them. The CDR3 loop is CASSRQAYYGYTF. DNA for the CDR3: TGTGCCAGCAGTAGACAGGCCTACTATGGCTACACCTTC.

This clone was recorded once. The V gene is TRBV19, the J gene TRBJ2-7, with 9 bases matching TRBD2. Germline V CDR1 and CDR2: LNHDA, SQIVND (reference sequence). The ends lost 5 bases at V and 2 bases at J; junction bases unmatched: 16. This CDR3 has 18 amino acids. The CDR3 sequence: CASSPNIGLSSGTYEQYF. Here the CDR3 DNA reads TGTGCCAGTAGTCCCAACATAGGATTGTCTAGCGGGACCTACGAGCAGTACTTC.

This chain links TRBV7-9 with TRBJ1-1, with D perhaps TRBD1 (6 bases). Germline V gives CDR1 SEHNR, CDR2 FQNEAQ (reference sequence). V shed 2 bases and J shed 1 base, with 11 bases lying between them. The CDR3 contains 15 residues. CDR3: CASSLFLGANTEAFF. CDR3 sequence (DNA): TGTGCCAGCAGCTTATTCCTGGGGGCGAACACTGAAGCTTTCTTT.

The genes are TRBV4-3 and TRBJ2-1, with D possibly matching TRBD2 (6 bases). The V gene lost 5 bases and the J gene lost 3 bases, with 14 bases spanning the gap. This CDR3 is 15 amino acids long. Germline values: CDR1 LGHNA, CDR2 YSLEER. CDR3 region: CASSRGSGYYNEQFF. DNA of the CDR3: TGCGCCAGCAGCAGGGGTAGCGGCTACTACAATGAGCAGTTCTTC.

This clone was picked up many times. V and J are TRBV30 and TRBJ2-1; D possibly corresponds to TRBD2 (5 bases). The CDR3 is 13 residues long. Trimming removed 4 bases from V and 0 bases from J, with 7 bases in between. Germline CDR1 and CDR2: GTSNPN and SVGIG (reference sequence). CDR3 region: CAWTGSSYNEQFF. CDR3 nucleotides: TGTGCCTGGACGGGGAGCTCCTACAATGAGCAGTTCTTC. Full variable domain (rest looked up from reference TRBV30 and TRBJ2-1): SQTIHQWPATLVQPVGSPLSLECTVEGTSNPNLYWYRQAAGRGLQLLFYSVGIGQISSEVPQNLSASRPQDRQFILSSKKLLLSDSGFYLCAWTGSSYNEQFFGPGTRLTVL.

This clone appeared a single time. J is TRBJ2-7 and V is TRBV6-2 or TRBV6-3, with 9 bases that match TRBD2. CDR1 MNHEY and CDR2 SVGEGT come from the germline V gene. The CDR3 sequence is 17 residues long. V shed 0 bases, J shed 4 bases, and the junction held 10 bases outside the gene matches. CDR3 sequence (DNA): TGTGCCAGCAGTTACTCGACTAGCGGATTTCCCTCGTACGAGCAGTACTTC. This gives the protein CASSYSTSGFPSYEQYF.

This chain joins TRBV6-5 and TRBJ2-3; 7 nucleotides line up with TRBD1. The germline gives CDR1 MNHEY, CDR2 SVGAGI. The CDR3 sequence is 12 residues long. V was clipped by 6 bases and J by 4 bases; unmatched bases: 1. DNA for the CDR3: TGTGCCAGCAGACAGGGGCCAGATACGCAGTATTTT. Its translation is CASRQGPDTQYF.

The CDR3 coding sequence is TGTGCCAGCAGCCTGGACTTAAATGAAAAACTGTTTTTT. Its translation: CASSLDLNEKLFF. The J gene is TRBJ1-4, the V gene TRBV3-1 (or the pseudogene TRBV3-2), with unresolved D. The V gene lost 4 bases and the J gene lost 5 bases, with 8 bases spanning the gap. The length of the CDR3 is 13 residues. Per germline, CDR1 LGHDT and CDR2 YNNKEL (reference sequence).

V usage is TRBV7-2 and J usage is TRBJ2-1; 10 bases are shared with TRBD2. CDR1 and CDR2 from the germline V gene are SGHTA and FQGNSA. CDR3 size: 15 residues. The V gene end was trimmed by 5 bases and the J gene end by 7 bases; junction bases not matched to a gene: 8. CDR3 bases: TGTGCCAGCAGCGCCGTAGCGGGAGGAAGAAATGAGCAGTTCTTC. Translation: CASSAVAGGRNEQFF. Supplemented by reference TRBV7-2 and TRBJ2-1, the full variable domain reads GAGVSQSPSNKVTEKGKDVELRCDPISGHTALYWYRQSLGQGLEFLIYFQGNSAPDKSGLPSDRFSAERTGGSVSTLTIQRTQQEDSAVYLCASSAVAGGRNEQFFGPGTRLTVL.

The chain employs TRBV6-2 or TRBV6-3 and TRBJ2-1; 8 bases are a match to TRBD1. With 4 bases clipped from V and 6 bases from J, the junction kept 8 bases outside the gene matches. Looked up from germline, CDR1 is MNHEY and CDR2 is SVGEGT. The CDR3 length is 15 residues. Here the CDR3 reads CASSLYRGNGNEQFF. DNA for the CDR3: TGTGCCAGCAGTTTGTACAGGGGGAATGGCAATGAGCAGTTCTTC.